This T cell receptor (beta chain) was sequenced for a study of human T cells and chemical hapten exposure. Study observations and caveats: Alopecia affecting every donor means their immune response may not match healthy people's.

Time point indicated: pre-sensitization, week 0. Stated treatment: therapeutic diphenylcyclopropenone sensitization with weekly scalp DPC. Before extraction, the whole blood was not fractionated, and total RNA was taken from it. This CDR3 contains 13 residues. Trimming left V 3 bases short and J 6 bases short, with 10 bases between. Germline CDR1 reads LGHDT; CDR2 reads YNNKEL (reference sequence). This clonotype was found many times. No antigen is known for it. TCRdb ran MiXCR on the RACE reads and lists one entry per CDR3 protein. This sample yields some 360,000 distinct CDR3 sequences, of which approximately 5.1% are seen a single time; approximately 2.8% belongs to the top ten.

V gene TRBV3-1 combines with J gene TRBJ2-3; D not resolved. The source is a woman aged 45 to 65 with alopecia areata. Some clones in this sample may be carry-over from other donors' samples. The starting material was whole blood, obtained in connection with sensitization to the hapten diphenylcyclopropenone (DPC). For the CDR3, the DNA is TGTGCCAGCAGCCACAAGGCCTTGGATACGCAGTATTTT. It translates to CASSHKALDTQYF.